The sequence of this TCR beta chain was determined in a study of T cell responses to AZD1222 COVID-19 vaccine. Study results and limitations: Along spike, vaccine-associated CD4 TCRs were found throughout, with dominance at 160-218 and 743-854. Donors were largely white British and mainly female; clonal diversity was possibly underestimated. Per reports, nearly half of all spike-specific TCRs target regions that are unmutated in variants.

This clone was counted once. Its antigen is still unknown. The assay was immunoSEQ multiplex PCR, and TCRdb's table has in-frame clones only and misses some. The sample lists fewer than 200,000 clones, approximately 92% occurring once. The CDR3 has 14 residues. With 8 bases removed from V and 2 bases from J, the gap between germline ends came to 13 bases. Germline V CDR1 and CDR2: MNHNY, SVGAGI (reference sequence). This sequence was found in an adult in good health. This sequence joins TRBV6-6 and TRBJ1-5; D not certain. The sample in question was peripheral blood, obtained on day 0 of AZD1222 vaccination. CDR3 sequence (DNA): TGTGCCAGCCATTCAAGGGAAGGCAATCAGCCCCAGCATTTT. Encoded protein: CASHSREGNQPQHF.